The present entry profiles one T cell receptor beta chain with its context. This clonotype appeared many times. This receptor's antigen is unknown. No clone much larger than this one lies a single base away; base qualities are absent. This sample was taken from a study of breast tumors, draining lymph nodes, adjacent tissues (dated by TCRdb to about 2016). General notes on the study: Breast cancer patients provided tumor, adjacent nontumor tissue and axillary lymph nodes, and the study compared the TCR beta repertoires across these three sources. In human breast cancer, the study set out to assess how tumor, surrounding tissue and draining lymph node repertoires relate to one another and whether T cells might be exchanged between them. Beyond this particular receptor, the publication reports: The study presented the conclusion that tumor T cells originate in lymph nodes as consistent with a hypothesis, not as something directly demonstrated. Tumor T-cell repertoires showed less diversity than lymph node repertoires and more diversity than nontumor tissue repertoires, and tumor T-cell repertoires showed preferential V and J gene usage. A scenario in which most tumor T cells derive from the lymph node and then expand within tumor tissue was judged to be consistent with the data. Tumor and nontumor tissue repertoires were found to be significantly more similar in luminal-like than in basal-like breast cancer.

Lymph node samples came from the axillary draining lymph nodes of breast cancer patients. Relative to germline, V is 6 bases shorter and J is 10 bases shorter, with 15 bases between their ends. From a lookup of the germline V gene, CDR1 and CDR2 are SQVTM and ANQGSEA. The CDR3 contains 11 residues, cysteine and phenylalanine counted. Only the CDR3 portion is preserved as DNA: 33 bases, with reading frame beginning at the first base. The instrument was an Illumina HiSeq 2000. Multiplex PCR amplification was used to build the TCR beta chain libraries. The amplified TCR beta chain products were analyzed by high-throughput sequencing. TCRdb cleaned the public reads at Q25 with fastp, built clones with MiXCR and kept in-frame beta chains. Rows are combined by CDR3 protein, so each entry shows the most common genes and DNA. In all, the sample holds about 110,000 distinct CDR3 sequences, and more than 30% of those were seen once. The ten largest clones take up under 6% of the sample.

The chain employs TRBV29-1 and TRBJ1-1; the D gene assignment is ambiguous. Sequenced: axillary lymph node tissue. This TCR derives from a female donor with breast cancer. Some clones in this sample may be carry-over from other donors' samples. The CDR3 region: CSVNPTVVAFF. The nucleotide sequence is given as TGCAGCGTGAACCCGACGGTGGTAGCTTTCTTT.